This TCR beta chain was identified in a study of Ad26.COV2.S vaccination and SARS-CoV-2 variants. On the study more broadly: It was the COV1001 Ad26.COV2.S trial arm that included the donor.

The CDR3 is made up of 16 amino acids. CDR1 and CDR2 (germline): SNHLY, FYNNEI. V was pared by 4 bases and J by 3 bases, with 4 bases of the junction left unmatched. Treatment of the sample: some 20 received Ad26.COV2.S at low or high dose, single or two shots; roughly 5 received placebo; per-sample allocation not given. The study sampled participants on day 63 after the first vaccine or placebo injection. Its platform was an Ad26 vector, and its expressed antigen was Wuhan-strain SARS-CoV-2 spike. Sequenced by immunoSEQ multiplex PCR; TCRdb stores in-frame clones only, minus some. Of 350,000 to 450,000 clones listed, 80% to 90% are singletons.

Material: peripheral blood, obtained in a trial of Ad26.COV2.S vaccine versus placebo. The sequence derives from a person between 18 and 65 years old who received the Ad26.COV2.S COVID-19 vaccine or a placebo. The V and J genes are TRBV2 and TRBJ2-3, with 13 bases identical to TRBD2. The CDR3 protein is CASSVTSGGDTDTQYF. CDR3 DNA: TGTGCCAGCAGTGTCACTAGCGGGGGGGATACAGATACGCAGTATTTT.